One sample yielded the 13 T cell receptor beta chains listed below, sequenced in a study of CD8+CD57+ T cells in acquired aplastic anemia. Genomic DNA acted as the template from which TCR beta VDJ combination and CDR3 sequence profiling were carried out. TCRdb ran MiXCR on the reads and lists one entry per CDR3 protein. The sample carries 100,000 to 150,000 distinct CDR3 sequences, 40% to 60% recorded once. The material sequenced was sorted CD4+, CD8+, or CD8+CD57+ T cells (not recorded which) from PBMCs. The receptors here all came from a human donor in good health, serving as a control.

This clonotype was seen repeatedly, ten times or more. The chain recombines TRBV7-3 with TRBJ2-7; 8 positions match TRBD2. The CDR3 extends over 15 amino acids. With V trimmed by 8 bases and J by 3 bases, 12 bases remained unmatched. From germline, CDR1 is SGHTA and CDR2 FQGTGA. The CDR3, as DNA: TGTGCCAGCCTCCGGCGGGGGGCTAACCGCTACGAGCAGTACTTC. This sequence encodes CASLRRGANRYEQYF.

The CDR3 sequence is CASSYSSSGGYTF. CDR3 sequence (DNA): TGTGCCAGCAGTTACTCGAGTAGCGGAGGCTACACCTTC. The chain recombines TRBV6-5 with TRBJ1-2; D unclear. This CDR3 comprises 13 residues. Germline values: CDR1 MNHEY, CDR2 SVGAGI. V gave up 0 bases and J gave up 8 bases, with 10 bases separating them.

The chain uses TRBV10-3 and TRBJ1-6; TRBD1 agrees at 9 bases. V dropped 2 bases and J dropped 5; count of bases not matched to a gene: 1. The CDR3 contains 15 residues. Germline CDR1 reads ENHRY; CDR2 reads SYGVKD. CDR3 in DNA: TGTGCCATCAGTGAGGGACAGGGGAATAATTCACCCCTCCACTTT. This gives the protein CAISEGQGNNSPLHF.

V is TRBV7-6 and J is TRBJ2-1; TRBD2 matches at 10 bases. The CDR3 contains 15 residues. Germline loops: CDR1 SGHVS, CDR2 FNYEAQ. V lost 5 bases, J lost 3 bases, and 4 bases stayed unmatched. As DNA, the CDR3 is TGTGCCAGCAGCCACCTAGCGGGGGACTACAATGAGCAGTTCTTC. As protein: CASSHLAGDYNEQFF. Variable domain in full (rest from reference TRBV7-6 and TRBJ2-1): GAGVSQSPRYKVTKRGQDVALRCDPISGHVSLYWYRQALGQGPEFLTYFNYEAQQDKSGLPNDRFSAERPEGSISTLTIQRTEQRDSAMYRCASSHLAGDYNEQFFGPGTRLTVL.

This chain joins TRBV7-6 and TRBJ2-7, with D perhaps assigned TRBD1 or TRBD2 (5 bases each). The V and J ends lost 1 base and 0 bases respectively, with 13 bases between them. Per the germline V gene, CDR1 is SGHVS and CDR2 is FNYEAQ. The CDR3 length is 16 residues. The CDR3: CASSLVRDRLSYEQYF. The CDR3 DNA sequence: TGTGCCAGCAGCTTAGTTAGGGACCGCCTCTCCTACGAGCAGTACTTC.

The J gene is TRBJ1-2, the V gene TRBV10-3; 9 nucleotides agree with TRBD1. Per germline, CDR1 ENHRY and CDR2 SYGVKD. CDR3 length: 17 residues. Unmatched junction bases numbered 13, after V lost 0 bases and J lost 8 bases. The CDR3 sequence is CAISESGTGISARGYTF. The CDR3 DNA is TGTGCCATCAGTGAGTCGGGGACAGGGATATCGGCGAGGGGCTACACCTTC.

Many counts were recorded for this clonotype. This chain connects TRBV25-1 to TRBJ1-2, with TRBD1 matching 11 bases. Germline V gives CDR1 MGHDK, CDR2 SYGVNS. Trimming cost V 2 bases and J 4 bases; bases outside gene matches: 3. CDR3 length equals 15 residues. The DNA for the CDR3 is TGTGCCAGCAGTGAAGGGACAGGGGGTGCCTATGGCTACACCTTC. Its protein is CASSEGTGGAYGYTF.

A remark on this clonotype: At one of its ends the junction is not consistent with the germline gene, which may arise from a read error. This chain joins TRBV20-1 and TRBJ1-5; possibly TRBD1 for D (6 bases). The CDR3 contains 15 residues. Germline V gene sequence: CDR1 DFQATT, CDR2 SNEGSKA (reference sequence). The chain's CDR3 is CSAHDGQYSNQPQHF. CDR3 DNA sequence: TGCAGTGCTCACGATGGACAGTATAGCAATCAGCCCCAGCACTTT.

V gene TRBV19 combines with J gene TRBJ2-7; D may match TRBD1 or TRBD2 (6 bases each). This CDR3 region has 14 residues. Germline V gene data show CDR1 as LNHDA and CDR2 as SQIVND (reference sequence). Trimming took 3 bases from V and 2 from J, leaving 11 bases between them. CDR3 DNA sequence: TGTGCCAGTAGTATTGGGGGGCTCCCCTACGAGCAGTACTTC. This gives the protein CASSIGGLPYEQYF.

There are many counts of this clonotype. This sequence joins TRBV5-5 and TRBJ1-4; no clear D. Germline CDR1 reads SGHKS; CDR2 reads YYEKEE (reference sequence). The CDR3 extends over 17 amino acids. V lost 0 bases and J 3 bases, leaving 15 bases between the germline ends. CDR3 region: CASSLVVLTAPNEKLFF. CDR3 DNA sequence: TGTGCCAGCAGCTTGGTGGTTTTAACAGCCCCTAATGAAAAACTGTTTTTT.

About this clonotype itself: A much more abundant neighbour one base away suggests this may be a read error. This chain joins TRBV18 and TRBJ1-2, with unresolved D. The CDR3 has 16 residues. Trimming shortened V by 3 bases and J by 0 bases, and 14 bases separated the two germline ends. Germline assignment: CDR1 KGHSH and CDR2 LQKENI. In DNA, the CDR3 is TGTGCCAGCTCACCCGACGGTCGACCAGCTAACTATGGCTACACCTTC. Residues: CASSPDGRPANYGYTF.

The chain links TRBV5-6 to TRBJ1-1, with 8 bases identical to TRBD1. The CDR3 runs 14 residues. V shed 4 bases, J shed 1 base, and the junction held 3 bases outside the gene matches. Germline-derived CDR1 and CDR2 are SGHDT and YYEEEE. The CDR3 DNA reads TGTGCCAGCAGCGGGGGGACAGGGAACACTGAAGCTTTCTTT. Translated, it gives CASSGGTGNTEAFF.

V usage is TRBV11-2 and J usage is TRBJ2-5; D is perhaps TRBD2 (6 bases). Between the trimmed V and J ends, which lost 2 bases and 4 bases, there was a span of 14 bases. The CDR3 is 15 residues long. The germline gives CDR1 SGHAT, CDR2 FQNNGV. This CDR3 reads CASSLIGGSGETQYF. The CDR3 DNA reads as TGTGCCAGCAGCTTAATTGGGGGGAGTGGAGAGACCCAGTACTTC.